This T cell receptor beta chain comes out of a study of blood T cell repertoires in COVID-19 (dated by TCRdb to the early 2020s). For context, the study as a whole: The collaborator samples originated in the United States, Italy and Spain and spanned the acute and convalescent phases of COVID-19. The material from the prospective study consisted of cDNA or gDNA derived from T cells, B-cell-depleted T cells, or PBMCs. The dataset comprised deeply sampled blood TCRbeta repertoires from subjects exposed to, actively infected with, or recovered from COVID-19. The repertoires were made available in a free public database intended to serve as a resource for research on the immune response to SARS-CoV-2. The samples were drawn from the first 160 participants of the ongoing ImmuneRACE study and from some 1,300 subjects provided by 6 global collaborators. Nearly every sample came with metadata listing a de-identified subject ID, COVID-19 status, age in years and sex. Where available, HLA class I and class II types were obtained from metadata supplied by the sample provider rather than from assay-based typing.

Another Seattle source contributed samples from volunteer blood donors who had recovered from COVID-19. Each collaborating institution followed its own protocols to collect whole blood in K2EDTA tubes. For TCRbeta analysis, collaborator samples were shipped as frozen whole blood, as isolated PBMCs, or as DNA extracted from either sample type. The CDR3 has 15 amino acids, counting the end cysteine and phenylalanine. Left in the record is the CDR3 DNA by itself, 45 bases read in frame from the first base. Between the V and J ends, shortened by 3 bases and 4 bases respectively, the junction contains 16 bases. CDR1 SGHDT and CDR2 YYEEEE were looked up in the germline V gene. Study-wide findings and limitations: Clinical and demographic metadata were provided uncurated, with the amount varying by source and participant.

As concerns this clone: Its antigen target is currently unknown. The input lacks base qualities; no much larger clone sits a single base away.

TCRbeta CDR3 regions were amplified from genomic DNA by means of the immunoSEQ Assay, a bias-controlled multiplex PCR. In the authors' own workflow: Nucleated cell counts per sample were estimated from amplification of reference gene primers within the assay. To quantify the absolute abundance of each unique TCRbeta CDR3 rearrangement, sequence reads were collapsed and filtered. For each sample, productive Simpson clonality was calculated as the square root of Simpson's diversity index over productive rearrangements. Not all clones reach the TCRdb copy of this immuneACCESS table, which keeps in-frame sequences only. Checked studies attribute under half of the gap to unresolved V genes and leave the rest unexplained. V and J calls and clone size are given by that table; D and trimming were obtained from the DNA. The sample table shows about 170,000 clones, and 85% to 90% are seen once. The top ten constitute roughly 2% of the sample.

The sequencing sample was made of peripheral blood. The source of this sequence is a middle-aged man who had recovered from COVID-19. The rearranged chain carries TRBV5-6 and TRBJ1-2, and possibly TRBD1, on 6 matching bases. The sequence in DNA is TGTGCCAGCAGCTCCTCGGGGGGCCTTCCCTATGGCTACACCTTC. The translation is CASSSSGGLPYGYTF.